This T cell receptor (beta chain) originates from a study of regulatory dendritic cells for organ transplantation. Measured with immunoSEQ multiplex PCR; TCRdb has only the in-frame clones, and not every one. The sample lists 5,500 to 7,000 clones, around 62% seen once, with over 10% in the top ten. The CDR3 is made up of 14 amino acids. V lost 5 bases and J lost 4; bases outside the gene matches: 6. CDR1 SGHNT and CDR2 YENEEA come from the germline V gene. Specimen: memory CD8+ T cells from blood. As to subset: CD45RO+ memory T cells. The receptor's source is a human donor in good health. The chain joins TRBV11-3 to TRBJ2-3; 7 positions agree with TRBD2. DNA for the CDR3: TGTGCCAGCAGCGTTGGACTAGGGGCAGATACGCAGTATTTT. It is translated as CASSVGLGADTQYF.